The sequence of this T cell receptor (beta chain) was determined in a study of regulatory T cells in long-lasting Graves disease (dated by TCRdb to the early 2020s). About the study as a whole: Antithyroid drugs had been taken for less than 3 months by newly diagnosed Graves' disease patients. Persistent Graves' disease patients were compared with newly diagnosed Graves' disease patients by peripheral blood TCR sequencing and RNA sequencing. The study was registered as a clinical trial and conducted in China. A total of roughly 33 samples were covered by TCR sequencing, comprising some 13 persistent and around 20 newly diagnosed Graves' disease patients. The paper's findings and limits, for the study overall: The authors acknowledged the small sample size as a limitation that may reduce accuracy. Compared with newly diagnosed patients, persistent Graves' disease patients had lower TCR Shannon entropy and fewer highly expanded clones, which suggests clonal expansion. A larger number of public clonotypes was shared among persistent patients (2,741) than among newly diagnosed patients (around 870). Only peripheral blood was studied, because thyroid tissue, the primary lesion, was inaccessible. TRBV28, TRBJ1-2 and TRBJ2-5 were preferentially used in persistent disease, while TRBV20-1 and TRBJ2-1 were favored in newly diagnosed disease. Only the TCR beta chain was sequenced and analyzed.

Taken with the paper, the label for time point translates to: newly diagnosed GD, antithyroid drugs for less than 3 months. For both TCR sequencing and RNA sequencing, RNA was extracted from PBMCs using TRIzol. The diagnosis of Graves' disease was made according to American Thyroid Association guidelines. Patients were recruited from an endocrinology department in Xi'an, China. From each patient, 7.5 to 9.5 milliliters of peripheral blood was collected into an EDTA anticoagulant tube. Ficoll Paque Plus density gradient separation was used to isolate PBMCs, and no further T cell sorting was done. An Agilent 2100 Bioanalyzer and agarose gel were used to assess RNA quality, and a NanoDrop 2000 was used to measure RNA concentration. Library preparation used multiplex PCR. Sequencer: Illumina HiSeq 4000. TCR beta libraries were built with iRepertoire HTBI primers and Arm-PCR amplification of CDR3 regions. Before sequencing, the PCR products went through gel purification. Regarding the original processing steps: A total of 62 TRBV and 14 TRBJ segments were identified across samples and were used for gene usage analysis of CDR3 amino acid clonotypes. COPE and FqMerger were used to merge filtered high-quality paired reads into contigs. BLAST was used to align contigs to IMGT TRBV, TRBD and TRBJ reference genes, and CDR3 was defined according to IMGT. Highly expanded clones were defined as clonotypes with a frequency above 0.1%. Repertoire diversity was measured by Shannon entropy, and V-J evenness by the Gini coefficient. A clonotype found in more than one individual was treated as public. The raw public data were reprocessed by TCRdb itself: fastp quality trimming at Q25, MiXCR clonotype calling, in-frame beta chains only. Each CDR3 protein gets just one entry, which takes the most common genes and DNA from the rows behind it. The V and J calls were not made by the authors but by TCRdb's processing. Within this sample are about 460,000 distinct CDR3 sequences, with around 15% of them counted one time only. The ten most abundant clones make up roughly a sixth of the sample.

This clonotype was observed many times. This clone's antigen is unknown. There are no base qualities to consult, and no much larger clone falls within one base. Measured from the cysteine to the phenylalanine, the CDR3 is 13 residues long. Only the CDR3 part of the read is kept: 39 bases, read in frame from the first base. According to the germline V gene, CDR1 reads SNHLY and CDR2 reads FYNNEI. Trimming removed 1 base from V and 11 bases from J, leaving 13 bases between the germline ends. The same sample was also used in a study of T cells in Graves' hyperthyroidism and ophthalmopathy. As that second study puts it: Stable Graves' hyperthyroidism was defined as the absence of progression to ophthalmopathy over 18 months of follow-up. Hyperthyroidism patients were newly diagnosed, had a disease duration of under 2 months, and were aged 18 to 65 years. Exclusion was applied to patients with uncontrolled infections, other autoimmune diseases, pregnancy or lactation. Diagnoses were based on clinical symptoms, serum thyroxine and TRAb, thyroid ultrasound and orbital computed tomography. For the first round of RT-PCR on the TCR CDR3, the HTBI primer set was used together with the Qiagen OneStep RT-PCR kit. Blood samples also contained most of the expanded thyroid clonotypes (frequency above 0.001), which suggests that blood repertoires may reflect thyroid immune responses. In cross-validation, a model built on a 13 V-J signature told ophthalmopathy apart from stable hyperthyroidism with roughly 87% sensitivity and approximately 84% specificity, and in testing the same model reached 80%/75%. In validation, the model predicted progression to ophthalmopathy a median of roughly six months before onset, with roughly 71% sensitivity and roughly 73% specificity. To identify TCR V-J signatures that set the groups apart, the researchers used a discovery cohort of 100 patients, made up of 40 to 45 with Graves' ophthalmopathy and 57 with stable Graves' hyperthyroidism. Whether ophthalmopathy could be predicted prospectively was tested in an independent validation cohort made up of under 20 hyperthyroidism patients plus 17 patients who later progressed to ophthalmopathy. The approximately 100 discovery patients were randomly split 7:3 into training and test sets. The study also compared thyroid tissue and blood T-cell repertoires from roughly six Graves' hyperthyroidism patients. Following sampling, methimazole starting at 30 mg daily was given to hyperthyroidism patients, and high-dose intravenous methylprednisolone was given to ophthalmopathy patients. Libraries were constructed in a second round of multiplex PCR, after which size selection and purification were carried out. Paired-end sequencing of the libraries was performed with 100 bp reads on an Illumina HiSeq2000. Raw data were processed with SOAPnuke, discarding reads with adapters, uncalled bases, mean Phred below 15, or no exact constant-primer or identifier match. COPE v1.2.5 was used to merge the high-quality paired reads, and each unique nucleotide sequence was defined as a clonotype. MiTCR v1.1 was used to align clonotypes to the IMGT TRBV, TRBD and TRBJ reference segments. The analysis was restricted to V-J combinations with a frequency above 0.0001, which together covered about 99% of the repertoires. A TCS score was defined as the ratio between F50 (clonal expansion) and ExV (chaos), using BLOSUM62-based TCRdist between CDR3 peptides within each V-J. Welch's t-statistics and random forest reduced 500 to 550 V-J features to under 15, which were used in a naive Bayes classifier (R e1071). Sample size was not statistically predetermined, and blinding of investigators to group allocation was not performed. TCR Vbeta CDR3 sequencing of 135 peripheral blood samples (43 ophthalmopathy, over 70 hyperthyroidism and roughly 17 progressor patients) is reported in the paper.

The receptor was derived from a woman aged 45-60 years with Graves disease. Donor details come from another sample of the same person, matched by shared clones. The sequenced sample was peripheral blood mononuclear cells (PBMCs), obtained at new diagnosis, from a patient treated with antithyroid drugs. This chain is built from TRBV2 and TRBJ2-3; the D call is tentative, TRBD1 or TRBD2, as each matches 6 bases. DNA sequence: TGTGCCAGCAGTGAAGGGGAAGGAGGGGGGCAGTATTTT. Its protein reads: CASSEGEGGGQYF.